The source of this TCR beta chain is a study of cytomegalovirus exposure and HLA in healthy donors. Study conclusions and caveats: Most likely, a cluster of highly shared sequence variants arose as a sequencing artifact. Testing in vitro showed a few CMV-associated chains specific for CMV antigens. Cytomegalovirus-associated TCR beta chains were listed, numbering roughly 150. Follow-up analysis later connected one missense variant in DCLRE1C with trimming of TCR beta V- and J-genes.

13 Jbeta primers and 60 Vbeta primers were used for the PCR. Assay used: immunoSEQ multiplex PCR; TCRdb lists only in-frame clones, some missing. This sample has 50,000 to 70,000 clones, with 75% to 80% found just once. As to this clone: The antigen is unknown.

Trimming took 1 base from V and 5 from J, leaving 11 bases between them. Germline V CDR1 and CDR2: GTSNPN, SVGIG (reference sequence). The CDR3 length is 13 residues. V usage is TRBV30 and J usage is TRBJ1-1; TRBD1 might be the D (6 bases). The receptor's source is a female donor in good health and CMV-seronegative. Sequenced material: PBMCs. The CDR3 sequence is CAWSGQVMTEAFF. CDR3 bases: TGTGCCTGGAGTGGACAGGTGATGACTGAAGCTTTCTTT. Using reference TRBV30 and TRBJ1-1 for the parts outside the CDR3, the full variable domain is SQTIHQWPATLVQPVGSPLSLECTVEGTSNPNLYWYRQAAGRGLQLLFYSVGIGQISSEVPQNLSASRPQDRQFILSSKKLLLSDSGFYLCAWSGQVMTEAFFGQGTRLTVV.